This entry describes one T cell receptor (beta chain). The V gene's germline CDR1 is LNHDA and CDR2 SQIVND (reference sequence). The CDR3 sequence is 14 residues long. Trimming removed 1 base at V and 6 bases at J, with 11 bases between. This entry belongs to a study of cytomegalovirus exposure and HLA in healthy donors. Here immunoSEQ multiplex PCR was the method, and the copy in TCRdb shows in-frame clones only, minus some. The data contain 200,000 or so clones, roughly 82% of them singletons. The sequencing input was PBMCs. The sequence derives from a man aged 18 to 30 in good health and CMV-seropositive. The J gene is TRBJ2-3, the V gene TRBV19; tentative D call: TRBD2 (6 bases). This CDR3 is CASSIGEVGDTQYF. CDR3 DNA sequence: TGTGCCAGTAGTATAGGGGAGGTAGGGGATACGCAGTATTTT.